Each of the 25 T cell receptor beta chains below was sequenced from the same sample in a study of response to subunit inactivated influenza vaccine. One entry per CDR3 protein results from TCRdb running MiXCR on the RT-PCR reads. Altogether about 700,000 distinct CDR3 sequences are present, around 13% being singletons, with the ten largest covering less than 9%. The sample in question was PBMCs from blood, obtained 14 to 15 days before vaccination. The source of these receptors is a man between 50 and 59 years old who received an inactivated influenza vaccine.

A few counts support this clonotype. V is TRBV6-2 or TRBV6-3 and J is TRBJ2-6; TRBD2 matches at 9 bases. Germline V gene data show CDR1 as MNHEY and CDR2 as SVGEGT. The CDR3 sequence is 20 residues long. Losses at the gene ends were 4 bases for V and 1 base for J; bases not matched to a gene: 14. The CDR3 coding sequence is TGTGCCAGCAGTTTCAGAGAACCGGGACTAGCTAATTCTGGGGCCAACGTCCTGACTTTC. Translation gives CASSFREPGLANSGANVLTF.

In this sample, this clonotype turned up many times. The chain is built from TRBV20-1 and TRBJ2-2, with D possibly called TRBD1 or TRBD2 (5 bases each). The CDR3 has 14 residues. The germline gives CDR1 DFQATT, CDR2 SNEGSKA (reference sequence). The V gene lost 4 bases and the J gene lost 7 bases, with 16 bases spanning the gap. The CDR3 bases are TGCAGTGCTACGAACCAGGGAGATGGCGGGGAGCTGTTTTTT. Its protein product is CSATNQGDGGELFF.

This clonotype has just a few counts. CDR3 sequence reads: CASSLAPPDRGRSEQYF. Here the CDR3 DNA reads TGTGCCAGCAGCTTAGCCCCCCCGGACCGTGGGCGGAGCGAGCAGTACTTC. The chain employs TRBV7-2 and TRBJ2-7, with D uncertain. Germline assignment: CDR1 SGHTA and CDR2 FQGNSA. The CDR3 totals 17 residues. Trimming left V 0 bases short and J 6 bases short, with 21 bases between.

This clonotype was observed a few times. The chain joins TRBV18 to TRBJ2-1, with D unclear. This CDR3 contains 15 residues. V was pared by 0 bases and J by 5 bases, with 11 bases between. CDR1 is KGHSH, CDR2 LQKENI, per germline. The CDR3 region has the DNA TGTGCCAGCTCACCACCGGGTAGTATAAACAATGAGCAGTTCTTC. It translates to CASSPPGSINNEQFF.

This clonotype was seen only a few times. The chain has TRBV5-1 and TRBJ2-7, with D maybe TRBD2 (5 bases). Germline V gives CDR1 SGHRS, CDR2 YFSETQ. CDR3 length: 14 amino acids. The V end was cut by 1 base, the J end by 1 base, with 9 bases between. The CDR3 sequence: CASSLSTRSYEQYF. The CDR3 DNA reads TGCGCCAGCAGCTTGAGTACTAGATCCTACGAGCAGTACTTC.

The table lists this clonotype with a few counts. The rearrangement joins TRBV5-1 to TRBJ2-1; 8 nucleotides line up with TRBD2. The V gene's germline CDR1 is SGHRS and CDR2 YFSETQ. Losses at the gene ends were 0 bases for V and 7 bases for J; bases not matched to a gene: 6. The CDR3 sequence is 15 residues long. The CDR3 nucleotides read TGCGCCAGCAGCTTGGACGGGGGGGGCTTGAATGAGCAGTTCTTC. It encodes CASSLDGGGLNEQFF.

This clonotype was counted a few times. The rearrangement uses TRBV15 and TRBJ2-2; possible D gene TRBD2, 6 bases. Trimming removed 0 bases at V and 3 bases at J, with 8 bases between. There are 15 residues in the CDR3. CDR1 and CDR2 (germline): LNHNV, YYDKDF (reference sequence). CDR3 DNA: TGTGCCACCAGCAGAGACGGGAGCTACACCGGGGAGCTGTTTTTT. This sequence encodes CATSRDGSYTGELFF.

This clonotype was seen only a few times. The CDR3 sequence is CASSSFSGSEQYF. In DNA, the CDR3 is TGTGCCAGCAGTTCCTTCTCTGGGTCTGAGCAGTACTTC. The rearrangement links TRBV12-3 or TRBV12-4 to TRBJ2-7; D remains unclear. V dropped 4 bases and J dropped 7 bases, with 14 bases sitting between them. The CDR3 consists of 13 residues.

The rearrangement uses TRBV7-9 and TRBJ2-1; 9 bases line up with TRBD1. This CDR3 region has 17 residues. V gave up 6 bases and J gave up 6 bases; unmatched junction bases: 15. Looked up from germline, CDR1 is SEHNR and CDR2 is FQNEAQ (reference sequence). DNA for the CDR3: TGTGCCAGCAGGTGGGGGCCCGGGACAGGGAGAGGCAATGAGCAGTTCTTC. It encodes CASRWGPGTGRGNEQFF.

The rearrangement uses TRBV12-3 or TRBV12-4 and TRBJ2-7; 10 nucleotides match TRBD2. The CDR3 runs to 16 residues. V lost 2 bases to trimming and J lost 1 base; unmatched junction nucleotides: 5. The CDR3, as DNA: TGTGCCAGCAGTTTAACTCCACTAGCGGGATCCTACGAGCAGTACTTC. Its translation: CASSLTPLAGSYEQYF.

This clonotype was seen a handful of times. The CDR3 region is CASSSYQAGRRDEQYF. As DNA, the CDR3 is TGTGCCAGCAGTTCGTATCAGGCCGGGCGTCGGGACGAGCAGTACTTC. The chain links TRBV27 to TRBJ2-7; unclear D gene. CDR1 is MNHEY and CDR2 is SMNVEV in the germline V gene (reference sequence). The CDR3 extends over 16 amino acids. Trimming took off 4 bases at V and 5 bases at J, with 21 bases between the two ends.

This clonotype appeared a few times. The chain recombines TRBV28 with TRBJ1-1; 7 bases are shared with TRBD1. The CDR3 covers 15 residues. After removal of 2 bases from V and 4 bases from J, the junction contained 7 bases not matched to a gene. Germline values: CDR1 MDHEN, CDR2 SYDVKM. CDR3 nucleotides: TGTGCCAGCAGTTTAAGCGTCACAGGGGTCACTGAAGCTTTCTTT. Its translation is CASSLSVTGVTEAFF.

This clonotype appeared a few times. This sequence joins TRBV11-3 and TRBJ2-7, with D possibly matching TRBD1 (6 bases). This CDR3 spans 15 amino acids. Per the germline V gene, CDR1 is SGHNT and CDR2 is YENEEA. The V gene lost 5 bases and the J gene lost 3 bases, with 17 bases spanning the gap. The CDR3: CASSPGTSSGYEQYF. The CDR3 coding sequence is TGTGCCAGCAGCCCCGGGACATCGTCGGGCTACGAGCAGTACTTC. Looking up the rest from reference TRBV11-3 and TRBJ2-7 gives the full variable domain: EAGVVQSPRYKIIEKKQPVAFWCNPISGHNTLYWYLQNLGQGPELLIRYENEEAVDDSQLPKDRFSAERLKGVDSTLKIQPAELGDSAVYLCASSPGTSSGYEQYFGPGTRLTVT.

The chain uses TRBV19 and TRBJ2-6; 9 bases are a match to TRBD1. The germline gives CDR1 LNHDA, CDR2 SQIVND (reference sequence). The CDR3 consists of 17 residues. With V trimmed by 4 bases and J by 4 bases, 8 bases remained unmatched. The CDR3 DNA reads TGTGCCAGTAGTACCGGGACAGGGATAAGCGGGGCCAACGTCCTGACTTTC. Protein: CASSTGTGISGANVLTF.

This clonotype has just a few counts. The V and J genes are TRBV5-6 and TRBJ1-4; the D gene is possibly TRBD1 (6 bases). The CDR3 consists of 15 residues. Germline V gene lookup returns CDR1 SGHDT and CDR2 YYEEEE. The V gene lost 2 bases and the J gene lost 5 bases, with 13 bases spanning the gap. CDR3 amino acids: CASSFKGQRNEKLFF. The CDR3 DNA reads TGTGCCAGCAGCTTTAAAGGACAGAGGAATGAAAAACTGTTTTTT. Looking up the rest from reference TRBV5-6 and TRBJ1-4 gives the full variable domain: DAGVTQSPTHLIKTRGQQVTLRCSPKSGHDTVSWYQQALGQGPQFIFQYYEEEERQRGNFPDRFSGHQFPNYSSELNVNALLLGDSALYLCASSFKGQRNEKLFFGSGTQLSVL.

This chain connects TRBV2 to TRBJ2-5; 15 bases map to TRBD2. CDR3 length equals 16 residues. Per germline, CDR1 SNHLY and CDR2 FYNNEI. With 7 bases clipped from V and 2 bases from J, the junction kept 5 bases outside the gene matches. CDR3 bases: TGTGCCAGCACCGAGGGACTAGCGGGGGGTCAAGAGACCCAGTACTTC. It specifies CASTEGLAGGQETQYF.

A few counts support this clonotype. The chain uses TRBV4-2 and TRBJ2-3, with 8 bases fitting TRBD2. Germline CDR1 is LGHNA and CDR2 is YNFKEQ. V was pared by 0 bases and J by 5 bases, with 10 bases of the junction left unmatched. CDR3 length equals 17 residues. CDR3 region: CASSQERGRLALDTQYF. CDR3 nucleotide sequence: TGTGCCAGCAGCCAAGAAAGAGGGAGACTAGCGTTAGATACGCAGTATTTT.

This clonotype came up many times. The gene calls are TRBV29-1 and TRBJ2-5, with 7 positions matching TRBD1. V trimming: 2 bases; J trimming: 5 bases; junction bases outside the gene matches: 11. Germline V gives CDR1 SQVTM, CDR2 ANQGSEA. This CDR3 spans 15 amino acids. In DNA, the CDR3 is TGCAGCGTTGAAATCTGGGACAGTACGTGGGAGACCCAGTACTTC. Translation gives CSVEIWDSTWETQYF. Full variable domain (rest looked up from reference TRBV29-1 and TRBJ2-5): SAVISQKPSRDICQRGTSLTIQCQVDSQVTMMFWYRQQPGQSLTLIATANQGSEATYESGFVIDKFPISRPNLTFSTLTVSNMSPEDSSIYLCSVEIWDSTWETQYFGPGTRLLVL.

In its sample, this clonotype was seen a few times. The V call is TRBV29-1, the J call TRBJ2-7; 10 nucleotides line up with TRBD1. The V segment lost 1 base and the J segment 5 bases; nucleotides outside the gene matches: 14. The CDR3 length is 17 residues. Germline loops: CDR1 SQVTM, CDR2 ANQGSEA. The CDR3 spells CSVEGEGQGMARNEQYF. In DNA, the CDR3 is TGCAGCGTTGAAGGGGAGGGACAGGGGATGGCGAGGAACGAGCAGTACTTC.

This chain joins TRBV2 and TRBJ1-4; TRBD1 matches 7 bases. V gave up 4 bases and J gave up 9 bases; unmatched junction bases: 17. There are 17 residues in the CDR3. In germline, CDR1 is SNHLY, CDR2 FYNNEI. CDR3 amino acids: CASSGTGTSRGIQKLFF. The CDR3 DNA is TGTGCCAGCAGTGGGACAGGAACTTCTCGTGGGATACAAAAACTGTTTTTT.

The table lists this clonotype with many counts. The V call is TRBV15, the J call TRBJ2-3, with a weak D call TRBD2 (6 bases). Looked up from germline, CDR1 is LNHNV and CDR2 is YYDKDF (reference sequence). The V gene lost 0 bases and the J gene lost 8 bases, with 15 bases spanning the gap. The CDR3 has 15 amino acids. The CDR3, as DNA: TGTGCCACCAGCAGAGACAAAGGAGGGTTTAGTACGCAGTATTTT. The encoded protein is CATSRDKGGFSTQYF.

CDR3 protein: CASSPRQYSIIHEQFF. The CDR3 DNA reads TGTGCCAGCAGCCCAAGACAGTACAGTATTATCCATGAGCAGTTCTTC. The gene calls are TRBV7-2 and TRBJ2-1; the D gene is possibly TRBD1 (5 bases). This CDR3 region has 16 residues. V lost 5 bases and J lost 8, with 22 bases in between. The germline V gene encodes CDR1 SGHTA and CDR2 FQGNSA.

J is TRBJ2-7 and V is TRBV7-9; possible D gene TRBD2, 5 bases. Deletions cut 0 bases from V and 5 bases from J, with 8 bases between. From germline, CDR1 is SEHNR and CDR2 FQNEAQ (reference sequence). The CDR3 totals 13 residues. Written as DNA, the CDR3 is TGTGCCAGCAGCTTAGCGCCCGGGAACGAGCAGTACTTC. Translated: CASSLAPGNEQYF.

This clonotype came up many times. The chain links TRBV3-1 to TRBJ2-1; D uncertain. This CDR3 spans 14 amino acids. The germline gives CDR1 LGHDT, CDR2 YNNKEL (reference sequence). Deletions cut 0 bases from V and 1 base from J, with 4 bases between. CDR3 region: CASSQEGSYNEQFF. For the CDR3, the DNA is TGTGCCAGCAGCCAAGAAGGTTCCTACAATGAGCAGTTCTTC.

This clonotype appeared a few times. The chain employs TRBV3-1 and TRBJ1-6; perhaps TRBD1 as D (6 bases). The V gene lost 0 bases and the J gene lost 4 bases, with 7 bases spanning the gap. The germline V gene has CDR1 LGHDT and CDR2 YNNKEL (reference sequence). The CDR3 spans 15 residues. The CDR3 sequence: CASSQDGQYNSPLHF. CDR3 bases: TGTGCCAGCAGCCAAGATGGACAGTATAATTCACCCCTCCACTTT.